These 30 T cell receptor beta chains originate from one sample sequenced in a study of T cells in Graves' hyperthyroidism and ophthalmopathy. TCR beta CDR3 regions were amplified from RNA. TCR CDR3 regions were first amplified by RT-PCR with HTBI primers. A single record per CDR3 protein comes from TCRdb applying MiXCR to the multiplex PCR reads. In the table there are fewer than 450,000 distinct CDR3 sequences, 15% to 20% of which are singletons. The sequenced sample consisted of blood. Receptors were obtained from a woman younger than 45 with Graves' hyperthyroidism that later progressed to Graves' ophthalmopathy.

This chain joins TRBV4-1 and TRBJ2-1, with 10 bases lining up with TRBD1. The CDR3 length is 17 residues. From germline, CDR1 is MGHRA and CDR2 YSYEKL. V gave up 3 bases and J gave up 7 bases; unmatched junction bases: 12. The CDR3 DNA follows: TGCGCCAGCAGCCACTCCTCCCGGACAGGGGGTTGGAATGAGCAGTTCTTC. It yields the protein CASSHSSRTGGWNEQFF.

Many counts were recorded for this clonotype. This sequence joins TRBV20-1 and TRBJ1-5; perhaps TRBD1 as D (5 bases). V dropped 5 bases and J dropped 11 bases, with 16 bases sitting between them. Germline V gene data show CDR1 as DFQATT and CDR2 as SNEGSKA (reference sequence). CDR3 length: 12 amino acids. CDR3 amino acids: CSAPGERQSQHF. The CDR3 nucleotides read TGCAGTGCTCCCGGGGAGAGACAGTCCCAGCATTTT.

DNA for the CDR3: TGTGCCAGTAGTATATGGGGCCAAGCCGAGACCCAGTACTTC. Translating gives CASSIWGQAETQYF. This chain joins TRBV19 and TRBJ2-5; tentative D call: TRBD1 (5 bases). Trimming removed 2 bases from V and 5 bases from J, with 12 bases in between. CDR1 and CDR2 (germline): LNHDA, SQIVND (reference sequence). This CDR3 is built from 14 residues.

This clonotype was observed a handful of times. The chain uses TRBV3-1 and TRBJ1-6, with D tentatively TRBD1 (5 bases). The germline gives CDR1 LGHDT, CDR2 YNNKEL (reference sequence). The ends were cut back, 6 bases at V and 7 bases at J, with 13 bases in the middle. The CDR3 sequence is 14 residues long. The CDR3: CASSERGENSPLHF. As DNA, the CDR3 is TGTGCCAGCAGTGAGAGGGGTGAGAATTCACCCCTCCACTTT.

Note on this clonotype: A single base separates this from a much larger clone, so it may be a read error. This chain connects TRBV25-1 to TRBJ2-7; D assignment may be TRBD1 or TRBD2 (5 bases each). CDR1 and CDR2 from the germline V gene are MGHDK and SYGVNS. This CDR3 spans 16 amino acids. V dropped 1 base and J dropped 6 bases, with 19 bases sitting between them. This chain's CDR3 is CASSESPGTAEGEQYF. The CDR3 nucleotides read TGTGCCAGCAGTGAATCTCCCGGGACCGCAGAGGGCGAGCAGTACTTC.

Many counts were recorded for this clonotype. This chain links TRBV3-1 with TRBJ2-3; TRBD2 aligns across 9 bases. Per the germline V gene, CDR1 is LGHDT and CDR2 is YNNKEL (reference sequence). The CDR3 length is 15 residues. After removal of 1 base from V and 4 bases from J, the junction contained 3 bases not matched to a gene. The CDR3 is CASSQGLAGSDTQYF. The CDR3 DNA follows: TGTGCCAGCAGCCAAGGGCTAGCGGGGTCAGATACGCAGTATTTT.

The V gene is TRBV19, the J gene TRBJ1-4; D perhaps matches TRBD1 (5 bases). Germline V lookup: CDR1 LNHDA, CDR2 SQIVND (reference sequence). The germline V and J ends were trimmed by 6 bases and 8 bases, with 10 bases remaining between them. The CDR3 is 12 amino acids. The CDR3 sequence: CASSGGWEKLFF. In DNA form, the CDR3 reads TGTGCCAGTAGCGGGGGATGGGAAAAACTGTTTTTT.

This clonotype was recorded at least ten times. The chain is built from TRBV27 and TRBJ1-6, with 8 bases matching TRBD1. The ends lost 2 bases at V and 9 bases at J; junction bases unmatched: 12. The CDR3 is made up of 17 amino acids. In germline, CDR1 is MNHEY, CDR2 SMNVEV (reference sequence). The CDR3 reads CASSLIGTGVSGSPLHF. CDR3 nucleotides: TGTGCCAGCAGTTTAATTGGGACAGGAGTAAGTGGTTCACCCCTCCACTTT.

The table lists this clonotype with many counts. CDR3 coding DNA: TGCGCCAGCAGCTTGACCCCGGGACAGGGTTTCCACGAGCAGTACTTC. This codes for CASSLTPGQGFHEQYF. The rearrangement links TRBV5-1 to TRBJ2-7, with TRBD1 matching 9 bases. Trimming at V came to 1 base and at J to 5 bases, leaving 10 bases not matched to a gene. From germline, CDR1 is SGHRS and CDR2 YFSETQ. CDR3 length: 16 residues.

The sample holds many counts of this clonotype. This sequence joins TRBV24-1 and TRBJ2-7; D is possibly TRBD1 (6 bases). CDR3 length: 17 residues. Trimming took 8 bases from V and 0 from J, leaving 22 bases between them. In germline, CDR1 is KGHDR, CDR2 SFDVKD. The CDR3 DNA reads TGTGCCACCAAGAAGAAAATCAACAGGGATACCTCCTACGAGCAGTACTTC. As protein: CATKKKINRDTSYEQYF.

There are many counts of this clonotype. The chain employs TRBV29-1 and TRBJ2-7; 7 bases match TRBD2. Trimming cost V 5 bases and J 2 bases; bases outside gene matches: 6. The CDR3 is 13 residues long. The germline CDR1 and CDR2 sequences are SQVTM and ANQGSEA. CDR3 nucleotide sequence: TGCAGCGTTAAGACTAGCCTCACCTACGAGCAGTACTTC. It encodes CSVKTSLTYEQYF.

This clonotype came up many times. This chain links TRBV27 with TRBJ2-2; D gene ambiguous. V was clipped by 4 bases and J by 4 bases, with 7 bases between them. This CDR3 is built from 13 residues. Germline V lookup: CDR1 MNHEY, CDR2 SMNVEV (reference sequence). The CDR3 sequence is CASSSVPTGELFF. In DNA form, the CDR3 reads TGTGCCAGCAGTTCAGTCCCCACCGGGGAGCTGTTTTTT.

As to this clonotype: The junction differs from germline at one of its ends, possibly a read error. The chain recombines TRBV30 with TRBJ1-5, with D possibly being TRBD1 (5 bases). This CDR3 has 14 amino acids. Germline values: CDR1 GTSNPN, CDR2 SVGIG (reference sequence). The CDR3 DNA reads TGTGCCTGGAGTGTTACAGGTCGCAATCAGCCCCGGCATTTT. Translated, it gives CAWSVTGRNQPRHF.

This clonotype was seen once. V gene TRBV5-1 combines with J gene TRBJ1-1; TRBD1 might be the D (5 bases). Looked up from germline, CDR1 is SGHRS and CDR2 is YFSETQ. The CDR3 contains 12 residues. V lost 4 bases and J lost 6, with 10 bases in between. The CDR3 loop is CASSGRTPEAFF. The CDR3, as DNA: TGCGCCAGCAGCGGGAGGACACCTGAAGCTTTCTTT.

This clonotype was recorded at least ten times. CDR3 region: CASTQGLAGGSYNEQFF. DNA of the CDR3: TGTGCCAGCACCCAGGGACTAGCGGGAGGTAGCTACAATGAGCAGTTCTTC. The chain joins TRBV28 to TRBJ2-1; 15 bases are a match to TRBD2. The V gene's germline CDR1 is MDHEN and CDR2 SYDVKM. CDR3 size: 17 residues. The junction had 7 bases not matched to a gene; V was cut back by 7 bases and J by 3 bases. The full variable domain, rest sourced from reference TRBV28 and TRBJ2-1, is DVKVTQSSRYLVKRTGEKVFLECVQDMDHENMFWYRQDPGLGLRLIYFSYDVKMKEKGDIPEGYSVSREKKERFSLILESASTNQTSMYLCASTQGLAGGSYNEQFFGPGTRLTVL.

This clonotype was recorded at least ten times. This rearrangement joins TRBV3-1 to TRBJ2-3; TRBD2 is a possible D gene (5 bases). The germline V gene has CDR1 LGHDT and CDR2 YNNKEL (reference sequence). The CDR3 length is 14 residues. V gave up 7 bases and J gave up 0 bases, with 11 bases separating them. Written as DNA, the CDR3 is TGTGCCAGCACGGACTTACCTAGCACAGATACGCAGTATTTT. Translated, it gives CASTDLPSTDTQYF.

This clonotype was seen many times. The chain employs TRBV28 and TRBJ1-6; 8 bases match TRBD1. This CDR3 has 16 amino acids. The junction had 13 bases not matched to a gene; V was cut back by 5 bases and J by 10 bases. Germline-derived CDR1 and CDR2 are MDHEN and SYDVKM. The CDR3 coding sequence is TGTGCCAGCAGTCTCCACGGACAGGGCTTGGAATCACCCCTCCACTTT. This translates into CASSLHGQGLESPLHF.

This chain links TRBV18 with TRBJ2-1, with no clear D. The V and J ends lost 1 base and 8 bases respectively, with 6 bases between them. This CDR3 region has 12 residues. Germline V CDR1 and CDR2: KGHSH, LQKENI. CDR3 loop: CASSPRADEQFF. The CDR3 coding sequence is TGTGCCAGCTCACCACGGGCGGATGAGCAGTTCTTC.

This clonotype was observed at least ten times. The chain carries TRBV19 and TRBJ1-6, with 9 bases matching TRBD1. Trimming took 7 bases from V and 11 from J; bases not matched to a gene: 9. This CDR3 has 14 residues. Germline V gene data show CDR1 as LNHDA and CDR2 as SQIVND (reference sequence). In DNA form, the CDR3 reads TGTGCCAGTACCCAGACAGGGGGTTTTGCACCCCTCCACTTT. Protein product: CASTQTGGFAPLHF.

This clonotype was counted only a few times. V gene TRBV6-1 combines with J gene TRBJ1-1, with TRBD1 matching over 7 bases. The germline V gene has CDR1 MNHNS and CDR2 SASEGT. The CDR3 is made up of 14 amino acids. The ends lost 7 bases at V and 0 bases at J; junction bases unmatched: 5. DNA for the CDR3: TGTGCCAGCAATCCGACAGGGCTGAACACTGAAGCTTTCTTT. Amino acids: CASNPTGLNTEAFF.

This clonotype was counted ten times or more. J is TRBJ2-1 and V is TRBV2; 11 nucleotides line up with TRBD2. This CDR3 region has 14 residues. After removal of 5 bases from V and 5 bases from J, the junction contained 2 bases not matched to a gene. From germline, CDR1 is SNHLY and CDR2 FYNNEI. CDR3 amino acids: CASSTSGGNNEQFF. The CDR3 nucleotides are TGTGCCAGCAGTACTAGCGGGGGAAACAATGAGCAGTTCTTC.

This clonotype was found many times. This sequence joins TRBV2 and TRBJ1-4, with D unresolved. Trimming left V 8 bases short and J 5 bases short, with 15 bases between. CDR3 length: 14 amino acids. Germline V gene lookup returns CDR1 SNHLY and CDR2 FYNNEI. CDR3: CASALQNSNEKLFF. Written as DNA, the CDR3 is TGTGCCAGCGCCCTCCAGAACTCGAATGAAAAACTGTTTTTT.

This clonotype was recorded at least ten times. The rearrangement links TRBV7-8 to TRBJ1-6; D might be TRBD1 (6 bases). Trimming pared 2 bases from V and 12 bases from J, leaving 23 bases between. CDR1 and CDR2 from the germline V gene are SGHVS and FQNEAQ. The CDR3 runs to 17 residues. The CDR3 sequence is CASSLSGMVGQGVPLHF. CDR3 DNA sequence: TGTGCCAGCAGCTTATCGGGTATGGTGGGACAAGGAGTACCCCTCCACTTT.

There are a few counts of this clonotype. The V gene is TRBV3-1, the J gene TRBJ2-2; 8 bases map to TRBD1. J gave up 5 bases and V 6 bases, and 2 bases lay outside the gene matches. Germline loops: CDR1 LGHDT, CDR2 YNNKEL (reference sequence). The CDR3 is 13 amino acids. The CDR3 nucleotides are TGTGCCAGCAGGGACAGGGTTACCGGGGAGCTGTTTTTT. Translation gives CASRDRVTGELFF.

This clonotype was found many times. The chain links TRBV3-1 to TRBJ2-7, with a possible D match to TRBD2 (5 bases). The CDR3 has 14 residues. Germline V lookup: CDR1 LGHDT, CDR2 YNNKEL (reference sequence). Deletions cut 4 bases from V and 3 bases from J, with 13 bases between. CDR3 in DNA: TGTGCCAGCAGCCCTTGGATAGAGGGCTACGAGCAGTACTTC. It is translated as CASSPWIEGYEQYF.

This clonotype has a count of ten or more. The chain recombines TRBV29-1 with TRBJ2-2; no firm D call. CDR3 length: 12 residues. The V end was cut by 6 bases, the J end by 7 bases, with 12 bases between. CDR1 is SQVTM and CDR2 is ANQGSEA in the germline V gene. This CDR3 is CSVVLGIGELFF. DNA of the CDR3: TGCAGCGTCGTGCTGGGTATCGGGGAGCTGTTTTTT.

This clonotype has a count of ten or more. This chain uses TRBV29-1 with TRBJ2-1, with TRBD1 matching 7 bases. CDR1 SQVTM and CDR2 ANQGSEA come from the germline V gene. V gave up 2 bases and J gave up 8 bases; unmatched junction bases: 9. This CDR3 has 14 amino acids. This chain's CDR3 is CSVEFSSGGYEQFF. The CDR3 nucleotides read TGCAGCGTTGAATTTAGCTCAGGGGGATATGAGCAGTTCTTC.

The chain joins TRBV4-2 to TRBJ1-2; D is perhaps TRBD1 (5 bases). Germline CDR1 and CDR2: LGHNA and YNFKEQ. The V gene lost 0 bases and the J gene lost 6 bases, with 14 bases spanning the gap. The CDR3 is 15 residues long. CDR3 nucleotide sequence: TGTGCCAGCAGCCAAGATTTGGGGGGGACCGATGGCTACACCTTC. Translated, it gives CASSQDLGGTDGYTF.

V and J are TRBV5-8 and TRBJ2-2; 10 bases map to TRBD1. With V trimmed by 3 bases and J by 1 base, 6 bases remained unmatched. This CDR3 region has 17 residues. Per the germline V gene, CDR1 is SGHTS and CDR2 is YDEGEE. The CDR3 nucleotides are TGTGCCAGCAGCTCTGGGACAGGGGCCAAGAACACCGGGGAGCTGTTTTTT. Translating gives CASSSGTGAKNTGELFF.

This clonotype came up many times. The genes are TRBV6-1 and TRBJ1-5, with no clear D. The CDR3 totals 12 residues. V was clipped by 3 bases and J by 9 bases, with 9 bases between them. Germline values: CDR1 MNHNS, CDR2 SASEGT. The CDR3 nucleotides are TGTGCCAGCAGTGACGCCGGACGGCCCCAGCATTTT. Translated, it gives CASSDAGRPQHF.